The entry below gives a single T cell receptor beta chain sequence along with its context. The antigen is undetermined. V lost 4 bases to trimming and J lost 0 bases; unmatched junction nucleotides: 5. The CDR3 runs to 17 residues. Using unique molecular identifiers, the investigators prepared the TCRbeta library. MiXCR was run by TCRdb on the PCR reads, yielding one entry per CDR3 protein. The sample carries about 400,000 distinct CDR3 sequences, about 16% recorded once. This record belongs to a study of T-cell reconstitution after alpha-beta-depleted transplantation in children. Findings and caveats of the study: After one year, T-cell counts and TCRbeta diversity mostly came from new T cells. Reportedly, only several hundred clones from non-depleted graft cells drove alpha-beta T-cell counts at about two months.

The sequenced sample was PBMCs, mostly from graft donor cells, obtained 360 days after TCRalphabeta/CD19-depleted stem cell transplant. The rearrangement uses TRBV12-3 or TRBV12-4 and TRBJ2-6; 8 bases are shared with TRBD1. This clonotype was sampled from a boy less than two years old who had a stem cell transplant for Wiskott-Aldrich syndrome, so the T cells may come from the graft donor. The CDR3 DNA follows: TGTGCCAGCAGTTCGGCAGGGGGCTACTCTGGGGCCAACGTCCTGACTTTC. It codes for CASSSAGGYSGANVLTF.